Described below is a single T cell receptor (beta chain) sequence and its context. The target antigen is unknown. This sample is part of a study of shared clonotypes between healthy human individuals. Study observations and caveats: Larger estimated richness was generally recorded for naive subsets relative to memory subsets.

The assay ran at deep level. Each cell subset's genomic DNA was divided evenly among several immunoSEQ plates. Using immunoSEQ multiplex PCR, the repertoire was profiled, and TCRdb retains in-frame clones only, with some absent. The table shows about 2 million clones, with roughly 94% occurring only once. V shed 6 bases and J shed 3 bases, with 11 bases lying between them. The CDR3 loop spans 14 amino acids. The germline CDR1 and CDR2 sequences are MNHNS and SASEGT. The origin of this receptor is a man younger than 30 in good health. Sequencing was carried out using naive CD4+ T cells sorted from blood. Regarding subset: CD45RA+ positively selected. The chain recombines TRBV6-1 with TRBJ1-4; possibly TRBD1 for D (5 bases). CDR3 region: CASRAGSPNEKLFF. In DNA, the CDR3 is TGTGCCAGCAGGGCAGGGTCTCCTAATGAAAAACTGTTTTTT.